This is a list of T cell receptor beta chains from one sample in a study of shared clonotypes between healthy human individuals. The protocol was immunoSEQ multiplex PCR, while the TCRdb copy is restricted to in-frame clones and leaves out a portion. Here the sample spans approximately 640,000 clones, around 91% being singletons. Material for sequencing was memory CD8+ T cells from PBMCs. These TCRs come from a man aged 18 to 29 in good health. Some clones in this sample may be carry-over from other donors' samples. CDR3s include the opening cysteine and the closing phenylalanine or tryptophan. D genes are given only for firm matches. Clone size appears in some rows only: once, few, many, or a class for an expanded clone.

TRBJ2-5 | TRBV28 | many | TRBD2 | TGTGCCAGCAGATTTAGAGCGGGAGGAAGACTGGAGACCCAGTACTTC | CASRFRAGGRLETQYF
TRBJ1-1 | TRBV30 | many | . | TGTGCCTGGAGGAGGGGGAACACTGAAGCTTTCTTT | CAWRRGNTEAFF
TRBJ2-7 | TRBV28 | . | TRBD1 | TGTGCCAGCAGTTTTGGCTTCCTACAGGGGGAAAGGGGAAACGAGCAGTACTTC | CASSFGFLQGERGNEQYF
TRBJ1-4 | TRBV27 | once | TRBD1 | TGTGCCAGCAGCACCTGGGGACAGGCAGCAACTAATGAAAAACTGTTTTTT | CASSTWGQAATNEKLFF
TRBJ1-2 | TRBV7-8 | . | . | TGTGCCAGCAGCTTTCTCACCCTCAGGGGTAGTCAAAACTATGGCTACACCTTC | CASSFLTLRGSQNYGYTF
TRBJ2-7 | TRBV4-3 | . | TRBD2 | TGCGCCAGCAGCCGGGGGCTAGCGGGAGGCCACGAGCAGTACTTC | CASSRGLAGGHEQYF
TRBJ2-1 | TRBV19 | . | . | TGTGCCAGTAGTTCCGTTGCAGACCTCATCGAGCAGTTCTTC | CASSSVADLIEQFF
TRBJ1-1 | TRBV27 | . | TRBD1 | TGTGCCAGCAGCGTTGGACAGGGTATCGCTGAAGCTTTCTTT | CASSVGQGIAEAFF
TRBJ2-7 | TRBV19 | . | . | TGTGCCAGTAGTATTTCGGCATGGGGAAACTACGAGCAGTACTTC | CASSISAWGNYEQYF
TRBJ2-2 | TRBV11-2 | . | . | TGTGCCAGCAGCCCCCCCCAAATTGGGACCGGGGAGCTGTTTTTT | CASSPPQIGTGELFF
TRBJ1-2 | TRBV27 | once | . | TGTGCCAGCGGCCAACTAGAGGGCTACACCTTC | CASGQLEGYTF
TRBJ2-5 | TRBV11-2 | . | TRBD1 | TGTGCCAGCAGCACCAGGACAGGTCCAGAGACCCAGTACTTC | CASSTRTGPETQYF
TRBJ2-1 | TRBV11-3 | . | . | TGTGCCAGCAGCTTAGATCGGGTTGAGCAGTTCTTC | CASSLDRVEQFF
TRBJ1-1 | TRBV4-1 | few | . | TGCGCCAGCAGCCGAAGGAGGGGAAGTGATGAAGCTTTCTTT | CASSRRRGSDEAFF
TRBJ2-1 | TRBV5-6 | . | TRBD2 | TGTGCCAGCAGGGGGGATAATCACGAATCGCGGGAGGCCTACAATGAGCAGTTCTTC | CASRGDNHESREAYNEQFF
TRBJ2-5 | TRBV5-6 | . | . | TGTGCCAGCAGCTTGGCGGCGGAAGAGACCCAGTACTTC | CASSLAAEETQYF
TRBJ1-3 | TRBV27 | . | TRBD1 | TGTGCCAGCAGTTCCCGACAGGGGCTCCCTGGAAACACCATATATTTT | CASSSRQGLPGNTIYF
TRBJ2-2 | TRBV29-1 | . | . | TGCAGCGTTGAATATGGGTCGAAGGGGATAGTGGGGGAGCTGTTTTTT | CSVEYGSKGIVGELFF
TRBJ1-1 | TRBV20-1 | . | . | TGCAATCGGACCAAGAACACTGAAGCTTTCTTT | CNRTKNTEAFF
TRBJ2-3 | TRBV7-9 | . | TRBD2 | TGTGCCAGCGTAGGGGAGGGCCTCAGTACGCAGTATTTT | CASVGEGLSTQYF
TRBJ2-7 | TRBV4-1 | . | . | TGCGCCAGCAGCCCTCGACAGCTTACCTACGAGCAGTACTTC | CASSPRQLTYEQYF
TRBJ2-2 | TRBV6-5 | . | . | TGTGCCAGCAGTTACAAAGGTTGGAACACCGGGGAGCTGTTTTTT | CASSYKGWNTGELFF
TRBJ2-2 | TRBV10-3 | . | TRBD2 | TGTGCCATCAGGGCGGGGCCCCTAGCGGGCCTGAACACCGGGGAGCTGTTTTTT | CAIRAGPLAGLNTGELFF
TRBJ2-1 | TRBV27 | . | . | TGTGCCAGCAGTTTAAATCGCTACAATGAGCAGTTCTTC | CASSLNRYNEQFF
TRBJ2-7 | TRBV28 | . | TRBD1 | TGTGCCAGCAGTTTACCCCGGGACAGGGGGCTGGACGAGCAGTACTTC | CASSLPRDRGLDEQYF
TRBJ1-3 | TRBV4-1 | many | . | TGCGCCAGCAGCCTTCGGACAGAAGGTCCCGGAAACACCATATATTTT | CASSLRTEGPGNTIYF
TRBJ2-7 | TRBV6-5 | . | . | TGTGCCAGCAGTTACTCCATGGGATCCTTATCCTACGAGCAGTACTTC | CASSYSMGSLSYEQYF
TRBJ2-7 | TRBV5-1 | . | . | TGCGCCAGCAGCTTGGCGGGTAGAGCCTACGAGCAGTACTTC | CASSLAGRAYEQYF
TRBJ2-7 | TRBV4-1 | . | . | TGCGCCAGCAGCCCCATAGCCGGACAGACGAGCGAGCAGTACTTC | CASSPIAGQTSEQYF
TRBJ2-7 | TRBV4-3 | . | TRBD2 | TGCGCCAGCAGCCTTGGACTAGCGGACTACGAGCAGTACTTC | CASSLGLADYEQYF
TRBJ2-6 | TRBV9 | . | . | TGTGCCAGCAGGGGGAGAGCAGGGGCCAACGTCCTGACTTTC | CASRGRAGANVLTF
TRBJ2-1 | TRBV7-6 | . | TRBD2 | TGTGCCAGCAGCACCAGACTAGCGGGAATTGATGAGCAGTTCTTC | CASSTRLAGIDEQFF
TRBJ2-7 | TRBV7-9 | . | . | TGTGCCAGCAGCTCAAGGACAGCTTTAACCTACGAGCAGTACTTC | CASSSRTALTYEQYF
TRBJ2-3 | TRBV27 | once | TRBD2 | TGTGCCAGCAGCCCTGGCGCCCTAGCGGACACAGATACGCAGTATTTT | CASSPGALADTDTQYF
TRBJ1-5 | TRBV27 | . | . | TGTGCCAGCAGTTTTATGGGGGGGAGCAATCAGCCCCAGCATTTT | CASSFMGGSNQPQHF
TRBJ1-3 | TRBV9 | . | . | TGTGCCAGCAGCCCGTATAGGACACTTGCTAACACCATATATTTT | CASSPYRTLANTIYF
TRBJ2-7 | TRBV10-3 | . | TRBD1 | TGTGCCATAGCGACAGGGAATTCCTACGAGCAATACTTC | CAIATGNSYEQYF
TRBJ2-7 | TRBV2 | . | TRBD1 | TGTGCCACCGACAGGGACAGTATGCGCGAGCAGTACTTC | CATDRDSMREQYF
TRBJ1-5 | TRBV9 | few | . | TGTGCCAGCAGCCCAGACAGTGGCAATCAGCCCCAGCATTTT | CASSPDSGNQPQHF
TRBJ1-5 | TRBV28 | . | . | TGTGCCAGCAGTTATCGATACCCACTTAGCAATCAGCCCCAGCATTTT | CASSYRYPLSNQPQHF
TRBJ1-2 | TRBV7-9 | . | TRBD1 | TGTGCCAGCAGCCCGGGGGACAGTGGCCCCTATGGCTACACCTTC | CASSPGDSGPYGYTF
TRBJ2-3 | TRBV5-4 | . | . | TGTGCCAGCAGCATAGGAGGGTACACAGATACGCAGTATTTT | CASSIGGYTDTQYF
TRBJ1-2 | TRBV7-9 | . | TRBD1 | TGTGCCAGCAGCTTAGCGGCGGGACAGCCAAACTATGGCTACACCTTC | CASSLAAGQPNYGYTF